This T cell receptor (beta chain) was sequenced in a study of Tregs in tolerant kidney transplant recipients. CD4+CD25+CD127- Tregs, CD4+CD25- non-Tregs, CD4 and CD8 cells were sorted. V lost 9 bases and J lost 4, with 12 bases in between. Germline CDR1 and CDR2: LGHNT and FRNRAP. There are 13 residues in the CDR3. With regard to this clone: Its antigen is as yet unknown.

Study outcomes and limitations: Nucleotide sequences could not be compared across some patients' samples due to primer changes. Expanding Tregs on activated donor B cells appeared to best identify donor-specific TCRbeta clones.

The assay was immunoSEQ multiplex PCR, and TCRdb's table has in-frame clones only and misses some. The data show tens of thousands of clones, with 98% seen just once and roughly 0.6% held by the top ten. This sequence originates from a human donor who received a combined kidney and bone marrow transplant. The chain is built from TRBV12-5 and TRBJ1-4, with D perhaps TRBD1 (5 bases). Sequencing used CD4+ T cells from blood, obtained before the transplant. The CDR3 here is CASGQPHNEKLFF. DNA for the CDR3: TGTGCTAGCGGACAACCCCATAATGAAAAACTGTTTTTT. The variable domain in full, with the rest retrieved from reference TRBV12-5 and TRBJ1-4, is DARVTQTPRHKVTEMGQEVTMRCQPILGHNTVFWYRQTMMQGLELLAYFRNRAPLDDSGMPKDRFSAEMPDATLATLKIQPSEPRDSAVYFCASGQPHNEKLFFGSGTQLSVL.